Sequencing of this TCR beta chain was carried out in a study of T cells after yellow fever vaccination. Generation of TCR cDNA used 5'RACE template switching (which added a universal primer site and UMIs). TCRdb analysed the 5' RACE reads with MiXCR anew, one entry per CDR3 protein. The profile covers approximately 300,000 distinct CDR3 sequences, with around a tenth appearing a single time and under 4% taken by the ten largest. As to this clonotype: Its specificity is not known.

Germline values: CDR1 MDHEN, CDR2 SYDVKM. V lost 6 bases and J 6 bases, leaving 15 bases between the germline ends. The CDR3 length is 14 residues. Findings of the study overall: Subsequent to the booster, the majority of primary-vaccination clones reappeared (roughly 95% CD4, about 90% CD8). Abundant clonotypes from the bulk population could have been carried over as contaminants into FACS-sorted repertoires. The study found a weaker secondary response that peaked faster, day 5 versus 15.

This rearrangement joins TRBV28 to TRBJ1-5; possibly TRBD1 for D (5 bases). The origin of this receptor is a man younger than 35 who received the YFV17D yellow fever vaccine. The material was CD4+ T cells sorted from PBMCs, obtained 45 days after the yellow fever booster vaccination. The DNA of the CDR3 is TGTGCCAGCAGCCCTGCGGGGGGGGGTCAGCCCCAGCATTTT. As protein: CASSPAGGGQPQHF.